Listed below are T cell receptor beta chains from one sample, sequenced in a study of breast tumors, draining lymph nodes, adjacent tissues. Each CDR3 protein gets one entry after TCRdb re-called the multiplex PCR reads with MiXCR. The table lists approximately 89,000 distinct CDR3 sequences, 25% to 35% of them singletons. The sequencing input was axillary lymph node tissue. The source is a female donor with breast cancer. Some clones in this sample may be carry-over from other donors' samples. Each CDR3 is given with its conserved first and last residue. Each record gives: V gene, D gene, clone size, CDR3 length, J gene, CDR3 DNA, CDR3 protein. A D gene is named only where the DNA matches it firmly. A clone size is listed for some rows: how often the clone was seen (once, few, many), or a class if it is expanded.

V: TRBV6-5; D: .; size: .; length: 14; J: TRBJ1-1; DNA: TGTGCCAGCAGTGGCAGGTACTTGAACACTGAAGCTTTCTTT; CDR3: CASSGRYLNTEAFF
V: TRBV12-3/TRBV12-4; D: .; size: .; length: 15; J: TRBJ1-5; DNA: TGTGCCAGCAGTCTCCCGGGGGGGGACAATCAGCCCCAGCATTTT; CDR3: CASSLPGGDNQPQHF
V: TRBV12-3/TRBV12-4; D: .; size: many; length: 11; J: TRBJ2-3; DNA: TGTGCCAGCAGTTTGAAGAATACGCAGTATTTT; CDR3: CASSLKNTQYF
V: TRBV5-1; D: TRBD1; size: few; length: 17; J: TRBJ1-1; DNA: TGCGCCAGCAGCTTGATGGGACAGGCCGCCATGAACACTGAAGCTTTCTTT; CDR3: CASSLMGQAAMNTEAFF
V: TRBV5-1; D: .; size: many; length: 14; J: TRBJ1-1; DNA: TGCGCCAGCAGCCTGCAGGGAGACGACGCTGAAGCTTTCTTT; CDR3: CASSLQGDDAEAFF
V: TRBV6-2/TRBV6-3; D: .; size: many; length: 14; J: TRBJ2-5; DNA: TGTGCCAGCATAGAGCAGAGGGGGAGTCGGACCCAGTACTTC; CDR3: CASIEQRGSRTQYF
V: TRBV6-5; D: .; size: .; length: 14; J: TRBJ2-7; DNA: TGTGCCAGCAGTTACAGCAGGGGCCCTTACGAGCAGTACTTC; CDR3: CASSYSRGPYEQYF
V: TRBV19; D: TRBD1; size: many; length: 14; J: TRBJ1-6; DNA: TGTGCCAGTAGTATGGGGACAGGGGCTTCACCCCTCCACTTT; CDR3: CASSMGTGASPLHF
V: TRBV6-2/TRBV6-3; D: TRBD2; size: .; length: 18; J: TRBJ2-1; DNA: TGTGCCAGCAGGGCGACTAGCGGGGTGGGTCGATCGTACCATGAGCAGTTCTTC; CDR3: CASRATSGVGRSYHEQFF
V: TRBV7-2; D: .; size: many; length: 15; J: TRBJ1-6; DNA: TGTGCCAGCAGCTCCCAGGGAGCCTATAATTCACCCCTCCACTTT; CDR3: CASSSQGAYNSPLHF
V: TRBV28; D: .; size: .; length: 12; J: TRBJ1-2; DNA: TGTGCCAGCAGTGGAAAAGACTATGGCTACACCTTC; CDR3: CASSGKDYGYTF
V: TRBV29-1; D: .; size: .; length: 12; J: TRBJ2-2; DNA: TGCAGCGCTCACTGGTACACCGGGGGGCTGTTTTTT; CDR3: CSAHWYTGGLFF
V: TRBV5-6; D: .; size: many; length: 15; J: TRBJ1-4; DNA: TGTGCCAGCAGCTTCTGGGGCAGGGAGAATGAAAAACTGTTTTTT; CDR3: CASSFWGRENEKLFF
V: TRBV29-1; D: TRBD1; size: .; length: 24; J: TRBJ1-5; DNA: TGCACCACCGAACCGAAACGGGACAGGGAAGAAGGAAGTACTTCGGGTGGTACGCATCAGCCCCAGCATTTT; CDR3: CTTEPKRDREEGSTSGGTHQPQHF
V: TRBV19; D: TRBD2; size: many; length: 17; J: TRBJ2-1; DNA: TGTGCCAGTGTAGGACTAGCGGGAGAAAGCTCCTACAATGAGCAGTTCTTC; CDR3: CASVGLAGESSYNEQFF
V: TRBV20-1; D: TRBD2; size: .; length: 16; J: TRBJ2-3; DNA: TGCAGTGCTAGAGTGACTAGCGGGGGTTCCTACAATGAGCAGTATTTT; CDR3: CSARVTSGGSYNEQYF
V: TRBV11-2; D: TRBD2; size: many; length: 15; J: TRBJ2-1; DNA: TGTGCCAGCAGCTTGACTAGCGGGAAACACAATGAGCAGTTCTTC; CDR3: CASSLTSGKHNEQFF
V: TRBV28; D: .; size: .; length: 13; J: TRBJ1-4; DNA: TGTGCCAGCAGGAGGGGGACACCTGAAAAACTGTTTTTT; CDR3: CASRRGTPEKLFF
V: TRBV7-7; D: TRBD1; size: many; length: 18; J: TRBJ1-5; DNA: TGTGCCAGCAGCCATCACCCACCACACCGGGACAGAGGGCAGCCCCAGCATTTT; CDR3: CASSHHPPHRDRGQPQHF
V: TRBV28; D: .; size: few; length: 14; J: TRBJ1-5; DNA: TGTGCCAGCAGCTCCGGGGGAAGCAATCAGCCCCAGCATTTT; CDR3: CASSSGGSNQPQHF
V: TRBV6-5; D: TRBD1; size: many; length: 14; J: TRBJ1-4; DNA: TGTGCCAGCAGTTACGACAGGGGGTACGAAAAACTGTTTTTT; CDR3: CASSYDRGYEKLFF
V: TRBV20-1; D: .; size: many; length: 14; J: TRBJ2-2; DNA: TGCAGTGCCTATAACAGGGCGTCCACCGGGGAGCTGTTTTTT; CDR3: CSAYNRASTGELFF
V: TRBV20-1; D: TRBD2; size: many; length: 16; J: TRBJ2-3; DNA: TGCAGTGCTAGAGTCGGGACTAGCTCTAGCACAGATACGCAGTATTTT; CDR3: CSARVGTSSSTDTQYF
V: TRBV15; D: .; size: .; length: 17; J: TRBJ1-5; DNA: TGTGCCACCAGCAGCACTAGCGGGAGGAATAGCAATCAGCCCCAGCATTTT; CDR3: CATSSTSGRNSNQPQHF
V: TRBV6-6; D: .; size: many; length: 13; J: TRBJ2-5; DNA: TGTGCCAGCAGTTACCGGCAGGGAGAGACCCAGTACTTC; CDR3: CASSYRQGETQYF
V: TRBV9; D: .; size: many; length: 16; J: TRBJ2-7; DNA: TGTGCCAGCAGCCGAAACGGGAGAAGAGAAGGTAATGAGCAGTACTTC; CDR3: CASSRNGRREGNEQYF
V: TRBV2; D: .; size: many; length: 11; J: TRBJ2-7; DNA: TGTGCCAGCAGTGGCCCTCGCGAGCAGTACTTC; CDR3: CASSGPREQYF
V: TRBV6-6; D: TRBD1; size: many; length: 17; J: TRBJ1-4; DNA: TGTGCCAGCAGTTACTCGGTCAGGGGGGATTTGGATGAAAAACTGTTTTTT; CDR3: CASSYSVRGDLDEKLFF
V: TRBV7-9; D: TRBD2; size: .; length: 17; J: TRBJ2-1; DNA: TGTGCCAGCAGCACACCTGGGACTAGCGGGCAAGGGAATGAGCAGTTCTTC; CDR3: CASSTPGTSGQGNEQFF
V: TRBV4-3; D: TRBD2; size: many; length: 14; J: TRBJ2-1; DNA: TGCGCCAGCAGCCATGCACTAGCGGGAAATGAGCAGTTCTTC; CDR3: CASSHALAGNEQFF
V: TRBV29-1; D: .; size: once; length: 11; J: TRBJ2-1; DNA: TGCAGCTTAGGCGGGTACAATGAGCAGTTCTTC; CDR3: CSLGGYNEQFF
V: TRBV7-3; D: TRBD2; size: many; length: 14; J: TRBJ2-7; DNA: TGTGCCAGCAGCCCCTTAGCGGGAGTAACCGAGCAGTACTTC; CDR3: CASSPLAGVTEQYF
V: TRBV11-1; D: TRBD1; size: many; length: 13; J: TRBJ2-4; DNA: TGTGCCAGCAGAAGGCAAGGGGGCGACATTCAGTACTTC; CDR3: CASRRQGGDIQYF
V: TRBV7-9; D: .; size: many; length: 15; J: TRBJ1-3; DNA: TGTGCCAGCAGCTTGGACCCCCACGCTGGAAACACCATATATTTT; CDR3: CASSLDPHAGNTIYF
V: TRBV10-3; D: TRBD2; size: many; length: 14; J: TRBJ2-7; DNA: TGTGCCTCGGGGGAGACTAGCGGGACTGGAGAGCAGTACTTC; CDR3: CASGETSGTGEQYF
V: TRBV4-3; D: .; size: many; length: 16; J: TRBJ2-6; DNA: TGCGCCAGCAGCCAAGAAACTAGCTCTGGGGCCAACGTCCTGACTTTC; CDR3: CASSQETSSGANVLTF
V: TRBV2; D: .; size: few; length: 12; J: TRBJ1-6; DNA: TGTGCCAGCCGGGCATCCAATTCACCCCTCCACTTT; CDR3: CASRASNSPLHF
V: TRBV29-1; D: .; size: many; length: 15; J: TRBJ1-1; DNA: TGCAGCGTTTTGGGAGTTACTCCAATGAACACTGAAGCTTTCTTT; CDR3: CSVLGVTPMNTEAFF
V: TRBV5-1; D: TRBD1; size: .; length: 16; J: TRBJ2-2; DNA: TGCGCCAGCAGTCAGGCCGGGACAGGGGGCACCGGGGAGCTGTTTTTT; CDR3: CASSQAGTGGTGELFF
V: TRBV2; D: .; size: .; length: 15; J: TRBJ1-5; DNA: TGTGCCAGCAGTGAGGTAGGGTTAAGTAATCAGCCCCAGCATTTT; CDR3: CASSEVGLSNQPQHF
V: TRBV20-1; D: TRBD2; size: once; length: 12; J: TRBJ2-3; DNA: TGCAGTGCTAGACGCGGGAGAAATACGCAGTATTTT; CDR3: CSARRGRNTQYF
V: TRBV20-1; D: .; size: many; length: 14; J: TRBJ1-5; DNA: TGCAGTGCTAGTAGGGGGGAGCGAAGTCAGCCCCAGCATTTT; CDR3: CSASRGERSQPQHF
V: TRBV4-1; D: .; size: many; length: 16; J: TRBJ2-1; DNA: TGCGCCAGCAGCCCCGCACCGGGTCCGACCTACAATGAGCAGTTCTTC; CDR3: CASSPAPGPTYNEQFF
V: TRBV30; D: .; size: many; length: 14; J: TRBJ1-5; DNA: TGTGCCTGGAGTAAGGTAGGGAGTCAACAGCCCCAGCATTTT; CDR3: CAWSKVGSQQPQHF
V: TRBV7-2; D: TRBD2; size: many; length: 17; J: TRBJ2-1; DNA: TGTGCCAGCAGCTTAGGAGTTAGCGGGGACCATGACAATGAGCAGTTCTTC; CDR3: CASSLGVSGDHDNEQFF
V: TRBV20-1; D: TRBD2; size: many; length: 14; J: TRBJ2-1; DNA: TGCAGTGCTAGACGAACGACTAGCGGGGAAGAGCAGTTCTTC; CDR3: CSARRTTSGEEQFF
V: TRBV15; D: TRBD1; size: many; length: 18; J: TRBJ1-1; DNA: TGTGCCACCGGGGGGCTTCGGGACAGGGGGCGCGTATACACTGAAGCTTTCTTT; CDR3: CATGGLRDRGRVYTEAFF
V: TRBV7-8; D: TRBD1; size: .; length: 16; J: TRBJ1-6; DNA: TGTGCCAGCAGCCTAATAGGGGCAGGGGGTAATTCACCCCTCCACTTT; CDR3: CASSLIGAGGNSPLHF
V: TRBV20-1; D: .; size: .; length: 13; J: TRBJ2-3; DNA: TGCAGTGCTAGAGATTTTGTAGTCCATACGCAGTATTTT; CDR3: CSARDFVVHTQYF
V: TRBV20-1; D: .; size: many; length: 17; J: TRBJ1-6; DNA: TGCAGTGCTAGAGATGGCAGCGAGGACTCCTATAATTCACCCCTCCACTTT; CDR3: CSARDGSEDSYNSPLHF
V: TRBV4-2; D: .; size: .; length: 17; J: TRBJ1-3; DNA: TGTGCCAGCAGCGTCCGTTTCGGGGGTGGGACTAGAAACACCATATATTTT; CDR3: CASSVRFGGGTRNTIYF
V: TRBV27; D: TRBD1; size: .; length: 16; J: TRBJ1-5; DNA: TGTGCCAGCAGTTTGGACAGGGGAAAAAGCAATCAGCCCCAGCATTTT; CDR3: CASSLDRGKSNQPQHF
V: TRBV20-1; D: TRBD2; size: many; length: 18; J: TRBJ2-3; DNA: TGCAGTGCTAGAGACCACCTAGCGGGAGCCCCCGGGGTAGATACGCAGTATTTT; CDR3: CSARDHLAGAPGVDTQYF
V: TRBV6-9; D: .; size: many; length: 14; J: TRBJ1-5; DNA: TGTGCCAGCAGTTATTATCAGGGGAGCCAGCCCCAGCATTTT; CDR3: CASSYYQGSQPQHF
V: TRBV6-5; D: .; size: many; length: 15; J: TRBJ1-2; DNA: TGTGCCAGCAGTCACTCAATACACTCTAACTATGGCTACACCTTC; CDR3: CASSHSIHSNYGYTF
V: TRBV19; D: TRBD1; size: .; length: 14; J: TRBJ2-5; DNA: TGTGCCAGTAGTAGCGGGACAGGGACAGAGACCCAGTACTTC; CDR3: CASSSGTGTETQYF
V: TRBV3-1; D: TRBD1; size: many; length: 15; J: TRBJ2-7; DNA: TGTGCCAGCAGGGGACGGGGACAGGGGTCCTACGAGCAGTACTTC; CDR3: CASRGRGQGSYEQYF